This T cell receptor (beta chain) was retrieved from a study of blood T cell repertoires in COVID-19. Study-wide context: The origin of the acute and convalescent COVID-19 samples was the United States, Italy and Spain. From T cells, B-cell-depleted T cells, or PBMCs came the material, which was cDNA or gDNA.

Original processing methods: Amplification of reference gene primers provided the estimated nucleated cell counts. This table comes from immunoSEQ multiplex PCR, and its TCRdb copy is limited to in-frame clones, with some not included. The V and J calls and clone size are taken from that table; D and trimming were inferred from the DNA. The sample records roughly 100,000 clones, 91% being singletons. Germline-derived CDR1 and CDR2 are SNHLY and FYNNEI. The length of the CDR3 is 15 residues. On this clone itself: At one end the junction does not follow the germline gene, possibly because of a read error. This same CDR3 is encoded by further DNA sequences in the sample.

The chain recombines TRBV2 with TRBJ2-1; 11 bases are shared with TRBD2. The specimen was peripheral blood. The clonotype originates from a human donor in a cohort sampled during active COVID-19. The CDR3 region is CASTPETSGISEQFF. Here the CDR3 DNA reads TGTGCTAGCACCCCCGAGACTAGCGGGATTAGTGAGCAGTTCTTC.